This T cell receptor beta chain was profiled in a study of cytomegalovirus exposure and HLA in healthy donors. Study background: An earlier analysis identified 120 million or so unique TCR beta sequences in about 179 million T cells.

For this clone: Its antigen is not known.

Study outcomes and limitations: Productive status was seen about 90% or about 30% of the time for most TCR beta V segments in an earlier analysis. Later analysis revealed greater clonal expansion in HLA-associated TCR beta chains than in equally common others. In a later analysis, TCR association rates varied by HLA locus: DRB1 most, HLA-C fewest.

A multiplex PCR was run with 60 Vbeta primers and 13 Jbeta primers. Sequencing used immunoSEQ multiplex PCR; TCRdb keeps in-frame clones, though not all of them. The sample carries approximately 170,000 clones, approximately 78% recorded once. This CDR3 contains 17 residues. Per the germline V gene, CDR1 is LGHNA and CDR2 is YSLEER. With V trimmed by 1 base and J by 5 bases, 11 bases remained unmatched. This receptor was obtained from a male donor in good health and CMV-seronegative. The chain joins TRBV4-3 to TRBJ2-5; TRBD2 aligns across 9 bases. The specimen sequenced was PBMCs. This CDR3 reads CASSQVWAGGPRETQYF. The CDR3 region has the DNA TGCGCCAGCAGCCAAGTGTGGGCGGGAGGGCCACGGGAGACCCAGTACTTC.